This note documents a single TCR beta chain sequence. Generated by immunoSEQ multiplex PCR, the TCRdb table keeps only in-frame clones and is missing some. The sample lists more than 25,000 clones; roughly 82% were seen once. The data derive from a study of blood T cell repertoires in COVID-19. About the research overall: T cells, B-cell-depleted T cells, or PBMCs provided the cDNA or gDNA that served as material.

Germline V gene sequence: CDR1 SGHTA, CDR2 FQGNSA. The CDR3 extends over 15 amino acids. Trimming took 1 base from V and 7 from J; bases not matched to a gene: 9. The receptor was derived from a human donor in a cohort sampled during active COVID-19. The sequenced sample was peripheral blood. The chain employs TRBV7-2 and TRBJ2-7; 8 nucleotides align to TRBD1. The CDR3 loop reads CASSLDLRGTGEQYF. The DNA for the CDR3 is TGTGCCAGCAGCTTAGATCTTCGGGGGACAGGAGAGCAGTACTTC.